These 5 T cell receptor beta chains were all obtained from the same sample, sequenced in a study of T cells in Graves' hyperthyroidism and ophthalmopathy. Amplified TCR beta CDR3 regions derived from RNA transcripts. The HTBI primer set drove a first-round RT-PCR of the TCR CDR3. TCRdb reprocessed the multiplex PCR reads via MiXCR and lists one record per CDR3 protein. Counted here are around 530,000 distinct CDR3 sequences, 15% to 20% occurring once; the ten biggest clones make up roughly 15%. Specimen: blood. All receptors derive from a woman aged 18-29 years with Graves' ophthalmopathy.

This clonotype was observed at least ten times. This chain uses TRBV28 with TRBJ1-1; 9 positions match TRBD1. There are 14 residues in the CDR3. V lost 5 bases, J lost 6 bases, and 7 bases stayed unmatched. Germline CDR1 and CDR2: MDHEN and SYDVKM. The CDR3 DNA is TGTGCCAGCAGTACAGGGGGCGCTTCCCCTGAAGCTTTCTTT. Translating it yields CASSTGGASPEAFF. The complete variable domain, with remaining parts taken from reference TRBV28 and TRBJ1-1, reads DVKVTQSSRYLVKRTGEKVFLECVQDMDHENMFWYRQDPGLGLRLIYFSYDVKMKEKGDIPEGYSVSREKKERFSLILESASTNQTSMYLCASSTGGASPEAFFGQGTRLTVV.

This clonotype was observed many times. V is TRBV13 and J is TRBJ1-2, with no clear D. Germline V gene data show CDR1 as PRHDT and CDR2 as FYEKMQ (reference sequence). The CDR3 runs to 11 residues. V was shortened by 5 bases and J by 8 bases, with 9 bases between the two germline ends. The CDR3 nucleotides are TGTGCCAGCAGCAATCTAGAGGGCTACACCTTC. Its translation is CASSNLEGYTF.

The gene calls are TRBV11-3 and TRBJ2-1; D ambiguous. The germline gives CDR1 SGHNT, CDR2 YENEEA. Trimming took off 2 bases at V and 10 bases at J, with 9 bases between the two ends. CDR3 length equals 12 residues. CDR3 in DNA: TGTGCCAGCAGCTTAAGCAGCAGGGAGCAGTTCTTC. As protein: CASSLSSREQFF.

The sample holds many counts of this clonotype. The rearrangement links TRBV20-1 to TRBJ2-1; maybe TRBD2 (6 bases). CDR1 and CDR2 (germline): DFQATT, SNEGSKA (reference sequence). Between the trimmed V and J ends, which lost 7 bases and 6 bases, there was a span of 16 bases. CDR3 size: 13 residues. The CDR3 sequence: CSGSGETSNEQFF. CDR3 DNA: TGCAGTGGTAGCGGAGAGACGTCCAATGAGCAGTTCTTC.

J is TRBJ2-5 and V is TRBV29-1; TRBD2 is a possible D gene (6 bases). V lost 5 bases to trimming and J lost 2 bases, with 30 bases between them. The CDR3 length is 19 residues. Germline V gives CDR1 SQVTM, CDR2 ANQGSEA. The CDR3 bases are TGCAGCGTTCCCAATCACGTGGGTGGTGGGGGGAGCGTGCAAGAGACCCAGTACTTC. Residues: CSVPNHVGGGGSVQETQYF.